The 26 T cell receptor beta chains below come from one sample, sequenced in a study of blood T cell repertoires in COVID-19. Profiling relied on immunoSEQ multiplex PCR, and the TCRdb table lists in-frame clones only, not all of them. The table records a few hundred thousand clones, about 85% of them present only once. The sequencing input was peripheral blood. The receptors shown here come from a man aged 50-59 years who had recovered from COVID-19.

This chain connects TRBV14 to TRBJ2-1; no clear D gene. The length of the CDR3 is 12 residues. From germline, CDR1 is SGHDN and CDR2 FVKESK. V was cut by 4 bases and J by 9 bases, with 10 bases left in between. The CDR3 DNA is TGTGCCAGCAGCCTTAGACTTCGTGAGCAGTTCTTC. As protein: CASSLRLREQFF.

The V call is TRBV29-1, the J call TRBJ1-1; 7 bases map to TRBD1. V was pared by 3 bases and J by 1 base, with 5 bases of the junction left unmatched. The germline V gene encodes CDR1 SQVTM and CDR2 ANQGSEA. This CDR3 is 14 amino acids long. The CDR3 sequence: CSVEPRQGNTEAFF. The CDR3 DNA reads TGCAGCGTTGAGCCCCGACAGGGGAACACTGAAGCTTTCTTT.

The chain uses TRBV3-1 (or the pseudogene TRBV3-2) and TRBJ1-3, with TRBD1 matching over 8 bases. Germline CDR1 LGHDT, CDR2 YNNKEL (reference sequence). J gave up 3 bases and V 6 bases, and 7 bases lay outside the gene matches. The length of the CDR3 is 15 residues. Here the CDR3 reads CASRTGQGFGNTIYF. The DNA of the CDR3 is TGTGCCAGCAGAACAGGACAGGGCTTTGGAAACACCATATATTTT.

This clone was counted once. This CDR3 is CASSGQTQETQYF. The CDR3 DNA follows: TGTGCCAGCTCGGGACAGACTCAAGAGACCCAGTACTTC. The V gene is TRBV18, the J gene TRBJ2-5; TRBD1 matches 7 bases. This CDR3 is 13 amino acids long. Germline trimming cut 6 bases from V and 2 bases from J; bases unmatched to any gene: 3. Per the germline V gene, CDR1 is KGHSH and CDR2 is LQKENI.

This clone has only a few counts. J is TRBJ2-1 and V is TRBV6-5, with TRBD1 identical over 9 bases. This CDR3 spans 15 amino acids. The germline V gene has CDR1 MNHEY and CDR2 SVGAGI. The V segment lost 10 bases and the J segment 2 bases; nucleotides outside the gene matches: 9. For the CDR3, the DNA is TGTGCCATAAAACAGGGGGCAGGTGCCTACAATGAGCAGTTCTTC. This encodes CAIKQGAGAYNEQFF.

This rearrangement joins TRBV27 to TRBJ2-7, with TRBD2 identical over 7 bases. The CDR3 runs 16 residues. Germline V gives CDR1 MNHEY, CDR2 SMNVEV (reference sequence). The J segment lost 2 bases and the V segment lost 10 bases, leaving 17 bases of the junction unmatched. The CDR3, as DNA: TGTGCCACGACGCCACAAGCGCCGGGAGGCCCCTACGAGCAGTACTTC. Amino acids: CATTPQAPGGPYEQYF.

V usage is TRBV19 and J usage is TRBJ2-7; 9 bases line up with TRBD1. The junction had 11 bases not matched to a gene; V was cut back by 3 bases and J by 5 bases. CDR1 and CDR2 (germline): LNHDA, SQIVND (reference sequence). This CDR3 contains 16 residues. The CDR3 coding sequence is TGTGCCAGTAGTATTGGCCCATTACAGGGGGCGGACGAGCAGTACTTC. Its protein is CASSIGPLQGADEQYF.

This chain links TRBV7-2 with TRBJ2-1; no definite D call. The CDR3 consists of 13 residues. Deletions cut 2 bases from V and 8 bases from J, with 10 bases between. The germline CDR1 and CDR2 sequences are SGHTA and FQGNSA. The CDR3 protein is CASSLPGNYEQFF. The CDR3 nucleotides are TGTGCCAGCAGCTTACCCGGTAATTATGAGCAGTTCTTC. The full variable domain, in which reference TRBV7-2 and TRBJ2-1 provide the parts outside the CDR3, is GAGVSQSPSNKVTEKGKDVELRCDPISGHTALYWYRQSLGQGLEFLIYFQGNSAPDKSGLPSDRFSAERTGGSVSTLTIQRTQQEDSAVYLCASSLPGNYEQFFGPGTRLTVL.

This clone was recorded a few times. The chain is built from TRBV6-5 and TRBJ1-4; 8 nucleotides line up with TRBD1. Germline V gene sequence: CDR1 MNHEY, CDR2 SVGAGI. With 6 bases clipped from V and 7 bases from J, the junction kept 10 bases outside the gene matches. The CDR3 spans 15 residues. DNA for the CDR3: TGTGCCAGCAGCCCAAGGACAGGGAGGGGTGAAAAACTGTTTTTT. It translates to CASSPRTGRGEKLFF.

The chain carries TRBV6-5 and TRBJ1-2; D is perhaps TRBD1 (5 bases). Trimming left V 1 base short and J 2 bases short, with 8 bases between. CDR3 length: 14 residues. Looked up from germline, CDR1 is MNHEY and CDR2 is SVGAGI. The CDR3 nucleotides are TGTGCCAGCAGTTACTATCAGGGAAACTATGGCTACACCTTC. Residues: CASSYYQGNYGYTF.

The CDR3 DNA sequence: TGCGCCAGCAGCCAAGCGGGACAGGGGGCTAAGCAGCCCCAGCATTTT. Protein sequence: CASSQAGQGAKQPQHF. The J gene is TRBJ1-5, the V gene TRBV4-1; 12 bases align to TRBD1. V was pared by 1 base and J by 7 bases, with 5 bases of the junction left unmatched. In germline, CDR1 is MGHRA, CDR2 YSYEKL. The CDR3 consists of 16 residues.

V and J are TRBV5-1 and TRBJ1-4; D perhaps matches TRBD1 (6 bases). Germline loops: CDR1 SGHRS, CDR2 YFSETQ. Deletions cut 4 bases from V and 0 bases from J, with 22 bases between. CDR3 length equals 19 residues. CDR3 sequence reads: CASSPGFGQRAATNEKLFF. The CDR3, as DNA: TGCGCCAGCAGCCCTGGTTTCGGACAGAGAGCCGCAACTAATGAAAAACTGTTTTTT.

The genes are TRBV5-1 and TRBJ2-7, with D tentatively TRBD1 (6 bases). V was trimmed by 2 bases and J by 7 bases, leaving 19 bases between them. The CDR3 spans 15 residues. Germline V lookup: CDR1 SGHRS, CDR2 YFSETQ. As DNA, the CDR3 is TGCGCCAGCAGCTTCGACAGGACAACATCGGGGGAGCAGTACTTC. It encodes CASSFDRTTSGEQYF.

This clone was picked up a small number of times. The chain couples TRBV19 to TRBJ2-3; TRBD2 matches 10 bases. The CDR3 is made up of 16 amino acids. With V trimmed by 4 bases and J by 4 bases, 8 bases remained unmatched. In germline, CDR1 is LNHDA, CDR2 SQIVND (reference sequence). As DNA, the CDR3 is TGTGCCAGTAGTAAGTCTAGCGGGAGTGACTCAGATACGCAGTATTTT. Encoded protein: CASSKSSGSDSDTQYF.

The chain is built from TRBV7-2 and TRBJ1-1; possibly TRBD1 for D (6 bases). The germline CDR1 and CDR2 sequences are SGHTA and FQGNSA. V lost 4 bases and J 3 bases, leaving 15 bases between the germline ends. The CDR3 extends over 15 amino acids. DNA for the CDR3: TGTGCCAGCAGCTCTCTCCGGGGGGCCTACACTGAAGCTTTCTTT. As protein: CASSSLRGAYTEAFF.

The chain links TRBV11-3 to TRBJ2-7; the match to TRBD2 covers 8 bases. This CDR3 has 13 residues. The trim removed 5 bases at V and 3 bases at J, leaving 3 bases unmatched. The V gene's germline CDR1 is SGHNT and CDR2 YENEEA. The CDR3 sequence is CASSPREGYEQYF. CDR3 DNA: TGTGCCAGCAGCCCCCGGGAGGGCTACGAGCAGTACTTC.

The chain recombines TRBV27 with TRBJ1-5, with TRBD1 matching 8 bases. The CDR3 runs 14 residues. Unmatched junction bases numbered 4, after V lost 7 bases and J lost 2 bases. Per the germline V gene, CDR1 is MNHEY and CDR2 is SMNVEV (reference sequence). CDR3 coding DNA: TGTGCCAGCAAGAGGGGACAGGGCAATCAGCCCCAGCATTTT. Encoded protein: CASKRGQGNQPQHF.

V and J are TRBV7-2 and TRBJ2-7; D uncertain. The CDR3 contains 15 residues. The germline V gene has CDR1 SGHTA and CDR2 FQGNSA. V was trimmed by 1 base and J by 7 bases, leaving 17 bases between them. CDR3 sequence: CASSLGVGSREEQYF. The CDR3, as DNA: TGTGCCAGCAGCTTAGGGGTCGGTAGCCGTGAAGAGCAGTACTTC.

V and J are TRBV18 and TRBJ2-7; TRBD2 aligns across 13 bases. The length of the CDR3 is 15 residues. The V gene end was trimmed by 3 bases and the J gene end by 1 base; junction bases not matched to a gene: 0. Germline V gene data show CDR1 as KGHSH and CDR2 as LQKENI. CDR3 region: CASSPGLAGSYEQYF. The CDR3 DNA reads as TGTGCCAGCTCACCGGGACTAGCGGGATCCTACGAGCAGTACTTC.

V usage is TRBV3-1 (or the pseudogene TRBV3-2) and J usage is TRBJ2-7; 7 nucleotides agree with TRBD2. With 5 bases clipped from V and 5 bases from J, the junction kept 12 bases outside the gene matches. CDR1 and CDR2 from the germline V gene are LGHDT and YNNKEL (reference sequence). The CDR3 extends over 15 amino acids. CDR3 residues: CASSKASGPRHEQYF. CDR3 DNA: TGTGCCAGCAGCAAAGCTAGCGGACCGAGGCACGAGCAGTACTTC.

The V call is TRBV14, the J call TRBJ2-6, with D possibly TRBD1 on 5 matching bases. Germline CDR1 is SGHDN and CDR2 is FVKESK. Trimming removed 2 bases from V and 4 bases from J, with 21 bases in between. The CDR3 totals 19 residues. CDR3 DNA sequence: TGTGCCAGCAGCCAACATACAGGAATCCCCTTGAGGGGGGCCAACGTCCTGACTTTC. This translates into CASSQHTGIPLRGANVLTF.

The J gene is TRBJ2-1, the V gene TRBV18, with D uncertain. V gave up 3 bases and J gave up 5 bases, with 8 bases separating them. Germline CDR1 KGHSH, CDR2 LQKENI. This CDR3 spans 13 amino acids. The DNA of the CDR3 is TGTGCCAGCTCACCGCATGCGGACAATGAGCAGTTCTTC. Protein sequence: CASSPHADNEQFF.

V is TRBV7-8 and J is TRBJ2-2; 7 bases agree with TRBD2. The V gene's germline CDR1 is SGHVS and CDR2 FQNEAQ. CDR3 length: 17 residues. The V and J ends lost 1 base and 4 bases, in that order; junction bases with no gene match: 9. CDR3 sequence reads: CASSLGWSGGRTGELFF. The CDR3 DNA is TGTGCCAGCAGCTTAGGGTGGTCGGGGGGACGCACCGGGGAGCTGTTTTTT.

V gene TRBV30 combines with J gene TRBJ2-3, with 7 bases lining up with TRBD2. Germline V gene sequence: CDR1 GTSNPN, CDR2 SVGIG (reference sequence). This CDR3 contains 14 residues. Trimming took 2 bases from V and 6 from J; bases not matched to a gene: 8. The CDR3 sequence: CAWSSTGGPDTQYF. The CDR3 nucleotides read TGTGCCTGGAGTTCAACGGGAGGCCCCGATACGCAGTATTTT.

This chain connects TRBV3-1 (or the pseudogene TRBV3-2) to TRBJ1-5; D ambiguous. Germline CDR1 is LGHDT and CDR2 is YNNKEL (reference sequence). The CDR3 has 14 residues. The germline V and J ends were trimmed by 1 base and 2 bases, with 6 bases remaining between them. CDR3: CASSQGSGNQPQHF. The CDR3 DNA follows: TGTGCCAGCAGCCAAGGGTCGGGCAATCAGCCCCAGCATTTT.

The chain joins TRBV10-2 to TRBJ2-6, with D possibly TRBD1 on 6 matching bases. CDR3 length equals 16 residues. Germline CDR1 is WSHSY and CDR2 is SAAADI. V was clipped by 5 bases and J by 0 bases, with 11 bases between them. The CDR3 region has the DNA TGCGCCAGCAGTCAGAGACAGGCCTCTGGGGCCAACGTCCTGACTTTC. Protein product: CASSQRQASGANVLTF.